The 28 T cell receptor beta chains below all came from one sample that was sequenced in a study of post-analysis software for immune sequencing data. Notes on the study in general: TRBV5-6, TRBV5-1 and TRBV20-1 were among five TRBV segments more frequent in patients than controls.

The antigens these receptors bind are not known. cDNA libraries for TCR beta contained unique molecular identifiers. Using its own MiXCR run on the PCR reads, TCRdb lists one record per CDR3 protein. The data contain around 440,000 distinct CDR3 sequences, nearly 45% of them seen just once; the ten biggest clones take up around 10%. The sample taken for sequencing was blood. These receptors came from a girl between 5 and 17 years old with multiple sclerosis.

This clonotype has just a few counts. This rearrangement joins TRBV12-3 or TRBV12-4 to TRBJ1-5; 8 nucleotides line up with TRBD1. This CDR3 has 15 residues. After removal of 5 bases from V and 4 bases from J, the junction contained 7 bases not matched to a gene. CDR3 DNA sequence: TGTGCCAGCAGTCCGACAGGGGAAATTAATCAGCCCCAGCATTTT. It encodes CASSPTGEINQPQHF.

The chain carries TRBV4-2 and TRBJ1-2, with a tentative D call TRBD1 (5 bases). The CDR3 runs to 14 residues. The germline V gene has CDR1 LGHNA and CDR2 YNFKEQ. Trimming shortened V by 4 bases and J by 2 bases, and 11 bases separated the two germline ends. This CDR3 reads CASSPRGVNYGYTF. CDR3 in DNA: TGTGCCAGCAGCCCCCGAGGGGTGAACTATGGCTACACCTTC.

V and J are TRBV28 and TRBJ2-6, with 13 bases that match TRBD2. J gave up 2 bases and V 5 bases, and 3 bases lay outside the gene matches. Germline CDR1 MDHEN, CDR2 SYDVKM. The CDR3 has 17 residues. The CDR3 nucleotides read TGTGCCAGCAGTATACTAGCGGGAGGGCCTGGGGCCAACGTCCTGACTTTC. Translated, it gives CASSILAGGPGANVLTF.

This chain links TRBV7-8 with TRBJ2-3; 10 bases fit TRBD2. Germline values: CDR1 SGHVS, CDR2 FQNEAQ. The CDR3 consists of 18 residues. After removal of 1 base from V and 3 bases from J, the junction contained 10 bases not matched to a gene. CDR3 protein: CASSLVAGGLAQTDTQYF. The CDR3 DNA reads as TGTGCCAGCAGCTTAGTCGCGGGGGGACTAGCGCAAACAGATACGCAGTATTTT.

This chain joins TRBV30 and TRBJ2-1, with 12 bases that match TRBD2. Looked up from germline, CDR1 is GTSNPN and CDR2 is SVGIG (reference sequence). This CDR3 has 15 residues. Trimming took 0 bases from V and 7 from J; bases not matched to a gene: 4. The CDR3 nucleotides read TGTGCCTGGAGTGTTGGACTAGCGGGGTTGAATGAGCAGTTCTTC. This gives the protein CAWSVGLAGLNEQFF.

V gene TRBV20-1 combines with J gene TRBJ2-7, with D unclear. CDR3 size: 14 residues. Germline-derived CDR1 and CDR2 are DFQATT and SNEGSKA (reference sequence). Trimming removed 2 bases from V and 6 bases from J, with 17 bases in between. CDR3 protein: CSARIETAIGEQYF. In nucleotides, the CDR3 is TGCAGTGCTAGAATAGAGACGGCGATAGGCGAGCAGTACTTC.

The chain combines TRBV15 with TRBJ2-1; D possibly corresponds to TRBD1 (5 bases). Germline V lookup: CDR1 LNHNV, CDR2 YYDKDF (reference sequence). Trimming left V 0 bases short and J 6 bases short, with 15 bases between. CDR3 length: 16 amino acids. The CDR3 region has the DNA TGTGCCACCAGCAGAGAAGGGCAGGGAATGGCCAATGAGCAGTTCTTC. It codes for CATSREGQGMANEQFF.

V gene TRBV11-2 combines with J gene TRBJ2-1; TRBD2 matches at 7 bases. This CDR3 is built from 16 residues. Germline V lookup: CDR1 SGHAT, CDR2 FQNNGV. Trimming cost V 8 bases and J 4 bases; bases outside gene matches: 14. CDR3 in amino acids: CASGPSGLAEYNEQFF. The DNA for the CDR3 is TGTGCCAGCGGGCCCTCGGGGCTAGCGGAGTACAATGAGCAGTTCTTC.

This clonotype was counted a single time. This chain uses TRBV7-2 with TRBJ1-5; D remains ambiguous. Per germline, CDR1 SGHTA and CDR2 FQGNSA. V was shortened by 2 bases and J by 3 bases, with 14 bases between the two germline ends. The CDR3 covers 16 residues. CDR3 protein: CASSLSPVTSNQPQHF. The CDR3 DNA reads TGTGCCAGCAGCTTAAGCCCAGTTACATCCAATCAGCCCCAGCATTTT.

The chain recombines TRBV13 with TRBJ2-1; 7 nucleotides align to TRBD2. Germline CDR1 is PRHDT and CDR2 is FYEKMQ (reference sequence). This CDR3 contains 15 residues. Germline trimming cut 5 bases from V and 4 bases from J; bases unmatched to any gene: 8. CDR3 protein: CASSPRGRGYNEQFF. CDR3 sequence (DNA): TGTGCCAGCAGCCCTCGAGGGCGGGGGTACAATGAGCAGTTCTTC.

J is TRBJ1-2 and V is TRBV6-5, with D maybe TRBD1 (5 bases). V was pared by 5 bases and J by 6 bases, with 19 bases between. CDR3 length: 15 amino acids. The germline V gene encodes CDR1 MNHEY and CDR2 SVGAGI. The CDR3 loop is CASSGIGQGGHGYTF. CDR3 bases: TGTGCCAGCAGTGGAATTGGTCAGGGAGGGCATGGCTACACCTTC.

This sequence joins TRBV29-1 and TRBJ2-6; D might be TRBD1 (7 bases). The germline gives CDR1 SQVTM, CDR2 ANQGSEA. This CDR3 spans 16 amino acids. Trimming shortened V by 7 bases and J by 1 base, and 17 bases separated the two germline ends. The CDR3 DNA follows: TGCAGCGCTGCGGGACAGCAAACATCTGGGGCCAACGTCCTGACTTTC. It encodes CSAAGQQTSGANVLTF.

V gene TRBV2 combines with J gene TRBJ2-3; D uncertain. CDR1 is SNHLY and CDR2 is FYNNEI in the germline V gene. V was pared by 5 bases and J by 6 bases, with 12 bases between. This CDR3 region has 13 residues. The CDR3 nucleotides are TGTGCCAGCAGTCCCCTCTCCCGGGATACGCAGTATTTT. Protein product: CASSPLSRDTQYF.

This clonotype was counted a few times. The rearrangement links TRBV28 to TRBJ2-5; TRBD2 aligns across 13 bases. The ends lost 5 bases at V and 4 bases at J; junction bases unmatched: 13. CDR1 MDHEN and CDR2 SYDVKM come from the germline V gene. CDR3 size: 18 residues. The CDR3, as DNA: TGTGCCAGCAGTCGACCCCATGGACTAGCGGGAGAAGGAGAGACCCAGTACTTC. It is translated as CASSRPHGLAGEGETQYF. Full variable domain (outside the CDR3, taken from reference TRBV28 and TRBJ2-5): DVKVTQSSRYLVKRTGEKVFLECVQDMDHENMFWYRQDPGLGLRLIYFSYDVKMKEKGDIPEGYSVSREKKERFSLILESASTNQTSMYLCASSRPHGLAGEGETQYFGPGTRLLVL.

The chain carries TRBV7-9 and TRBJ2-7; 7 bases are shared with TRBD1. The germline gives CDR1 SEHNR, CDR2 FQNEAQ (reference sequence). The CDR3 has 18 amino acids. V dropped 5 bases and J dropped 0; count of bases not matched to a gene: 16. CDR3 amino acids: CASSPKTGHGSISYEQYF. The CDR3 DNA follows: TGTGCCAGCAGCCCAAAGACAGGGCATGGTTCGATCTCCTACGAGCAGTACTTC. Full variable domain (outside the CDR3, taken from reference TRBV7-9 and TRBJ2-7): DTGVSQNPRHKITKRGQNVTFRCDPISEHNRLYWYRQTLGQGPEFLTYFQNEAQLEKSRLLSDRFSAERPKGSFSTLEIQRTEQGDSAMYLCASSPKTGHGSISYEQYFGPGTRLTVT.

The chain couples TRBV10-3 to TRBJ2-7; D remains ambiguous. This CDR3 region has 13 residues. Per the germline V gene, CDR1 is ENHRY and CDR2 is SYGVKD. V lost 7 bases and J 2 bases, leaving 12 bases between the germline ends. This chain's CDR3 is CAIKQRVTYEQYF. The DNA of the CDR3 is TGTGCCATCAAACAGAGAGTAACCTACGAGCAGTACTTC.

The chain uses TRBV27 and TRBJ1-1; the D is unclear. The V gene's germline CDR1 is MNHEY and CDR2 SMNVEV (reference sequence). Trimming cost V 5 bases and J 0 bases, with 10 bases left between them. The length of the CDR3 is 14 residues. CDR3 region: CASSPGLMNTEAFF. The CDR3 nucleotides read TGTGCCAGCAGTCCGGGCCTCATGAACACTGAAGCTTTCTTT.

The chain carries TRBV15 and TRBJ1-4, with D uncertain. The V gene's germline CDR1 is LNHNV and CDR2 YYDKDF (reference sequence). The CDR3 is 14 amino acids. Trimming took 3 bases from V and 12 from J, leaving 17 bases between them. The CDR3 DNA is TGTGCCACCAGCAGCCAGATGAGTCGCCAGGAACTGTTTTTT. This gives the protein CATSSQMSRQELFF.

V gene TRBV5-1 combines with J gene TRBJ2-1; 14 nucleotides agree with TRBD2. The ends lost 0 bases at V and 6 bases at J; junction bases unmatched: 5. The CDR3 has 17 amino acids. CDR1 and CDR2 from the germline V gene are SGHRS and YFSETQ. CDR3 nucleotide sequence: TGCGCCAGCAGCTTGGAGGGACTAGCGGGAGCTGTCAATGAGCAGTTCTTC. Translation: CASSLEGLAGAVNEQFF. Supplemented by reference TRBV5-1 and TRBJ2-1, the full variable domain reads KAGVTQTPRYLIKTRGQQVTLSCSPISGHRSVSWYQQTPGQGLQFLFEYFSETQRNKGNFPGRFSGRQFSNSRSEMNVSTLELGDSALYLCASSLEGLAGAVNEQFFGPGTRLTVL.

This sequence joins TRBV20-1 and TRBJ2-7, with 8 nucleotides matching TRBD2. The CDR3 length is 13 residues. Germline V gene sequence: CDR1 DFQATT, CDR2 SNEGSKA (reference sequence). Trimming cost V 6 bases and J 1 base; bases outside gene matches: 5. CDR3 DNA: TGCAGTGCCCGGGAGGGCCCGTCCTACGAGCAGTACTTC. Its translation is CSAREGPSYEQYF.

This chain connects TRBV7-2 to TRBJ2-5; unclear D gene. V was shortened by 5 bases and J by 5 bases, with 15 bases between the two germline ends. Germline V gene data show CDR1 as SGHTA and CDR2 as FQGNSA. CDR3 length: 14 residues. Here the CDR3 reads CASSPETRWETQYF. CDR3 in DNA: TGTGCCAGCAGCCCGGAGACCCGGTGGGAGACCCAGTACTTC.

This clonotype has a handful of counts. One end of the junction does not line up with germline, which may come from a read error. V is TRBV7-7 and J is TRBJ2-5, with D tentatively TRBD1 or TRBD2 (5 bases each). Germline CDR1 reads SSHAT; CDR2 reads FNYEAQ (reference sequence). The length of the CDR3 is 14 residues. CDR3 bases: TGTGCTAGCAGCTTAGTGGGGGATGGAGAGACCCAGTACTTC. It encodes CASSLVGDGETQYF.

The chain employs TRBV6-5 and TRBJ2-1; maybe TRBD2 (7 bases). Germline-derived CDR1 and CDR2 are MNHEY and SVGAGI. Trimming removed 2 bases at V and 9 bases at J, with 32 bases between. The CDR3 covers 20 residues. This CDR3 is CASSYGAATGSGGGEGEQFF. The CDR3 nucleotides are TGTGCCAGCAGTTACGGGGCCGCGACAGGATCGGGAGGAGGTGAGGGTGAGCAGTTCTTC.

V is TRBV4-2 and J is TRBJ2-1, with D maybe TRBD2 (5 bases). Germline V CDR1 and CDR2: LGHNA, YNFKEQ. Trimming cost V 3 bases and J 6 bases, with 12 bases left between them. The CDR3 length is 14 residues. The CDR3 nucleotides are TGTGCCAGCAGCCAGAACGGGGTGGGCAATGAGCAGTTCTTC. It specifies CASSQNGVGNEQFF.

The rearrangement uses TRBV6-1 and TRBJ1-1; D might be TRBD1 (6 bases). The CDR3 sequence is 16 residues long. Germline V CDR1 and CDR2: MNHNS, SASEGT. V was shortened by 3 bases and J by 8 bases, with 22 bases between the two germline ends. This CDR3 reads CASSEIAGTPQTEAFF. CDR3 coding DNA: TGTGCCAGCAGTGAGATCGCCGGGACACCCCAAACAGAAGCTTTCTTT.

The V and J genes are TRBV20-1 and TRBJ2-1, with 9 positions matching TRBD2. The length of the CDR3 is 15 residues. Germline CDR1 is DFQATT and CDR2 is SNEGSKA (reference sequence). With V trimmed by 5 bases and J by 7 bases, 12 bases remained unmatched. The CDR3 here is CSAASGDLAGNEQFF. The CDR3 region has the DNA TGCAGTGCTGCCTCGGGGGATCTAGCGGGAAATGAGCAGTTCTTC.

The rearrangement links TRBV28 to TRBJ1-2; D possibly corresponds to TRBD1 (5 bases). CDR3 size: 13 residues. Trimming stripped 1 base from V and 8 bases from J, with 11 bases between. Germline V gene sequence: CDR1 MDHEN, CDR2 SYDVKM. The CDR3 DNA follows: TGTGCCAGCAGTTTATCGGCAGGGTACGGCTACACCTTC. This encodes CASSLSAGYGYTF.

The chain joins TRBV7-9 to TRBJ2-3; 12 nucleotides align to TRBD2. CDR3 length equals 16 residues. The junction had 7 bases not matched to a gene; V was cut back by 5 bases and J by 4 bases. Germline V gives CDR1 SEHNR, CDR2 FQNEAQ (reference sequence). CDR3 in DNA: TGTGCCAGCAGCACGACTAGCGGGAGACCCCCAGATACGCAGTATTTT. Residues: CASSTTSGRPPDTQYF.